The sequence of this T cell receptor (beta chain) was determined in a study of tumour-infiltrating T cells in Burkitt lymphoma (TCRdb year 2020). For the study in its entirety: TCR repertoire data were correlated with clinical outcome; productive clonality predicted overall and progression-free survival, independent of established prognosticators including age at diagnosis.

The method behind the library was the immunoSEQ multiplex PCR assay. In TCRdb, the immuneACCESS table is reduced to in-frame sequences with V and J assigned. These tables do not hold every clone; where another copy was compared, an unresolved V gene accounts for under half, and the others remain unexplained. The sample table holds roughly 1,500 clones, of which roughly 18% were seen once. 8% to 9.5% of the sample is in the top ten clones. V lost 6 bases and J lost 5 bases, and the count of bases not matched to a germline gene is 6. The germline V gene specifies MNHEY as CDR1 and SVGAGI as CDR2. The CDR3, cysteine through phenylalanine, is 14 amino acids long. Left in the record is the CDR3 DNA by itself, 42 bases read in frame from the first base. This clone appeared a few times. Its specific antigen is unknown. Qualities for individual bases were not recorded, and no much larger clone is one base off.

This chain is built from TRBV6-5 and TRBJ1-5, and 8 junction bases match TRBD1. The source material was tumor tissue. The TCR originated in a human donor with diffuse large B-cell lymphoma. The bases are TGTGCCAGCAGGGGGACAGGACGGTATCAGCCCCAGCATTTT. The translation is CASRGTGRYQPQHF.